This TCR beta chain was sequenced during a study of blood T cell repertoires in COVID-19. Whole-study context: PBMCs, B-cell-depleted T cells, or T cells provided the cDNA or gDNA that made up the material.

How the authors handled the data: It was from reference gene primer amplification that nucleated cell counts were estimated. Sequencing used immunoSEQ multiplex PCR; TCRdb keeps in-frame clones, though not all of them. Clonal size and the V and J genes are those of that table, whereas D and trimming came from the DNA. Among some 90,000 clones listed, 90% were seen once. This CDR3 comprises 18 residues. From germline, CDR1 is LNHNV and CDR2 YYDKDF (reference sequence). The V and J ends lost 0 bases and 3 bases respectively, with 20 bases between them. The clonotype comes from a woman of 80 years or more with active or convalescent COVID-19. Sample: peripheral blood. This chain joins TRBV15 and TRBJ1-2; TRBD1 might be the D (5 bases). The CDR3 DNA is TGTGCCACCAGCAGAGATGGAAAGGGCGTCAGGGAAGACTATGGCTACACCTTC. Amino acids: CATSRDGKGVREDYGYTF.